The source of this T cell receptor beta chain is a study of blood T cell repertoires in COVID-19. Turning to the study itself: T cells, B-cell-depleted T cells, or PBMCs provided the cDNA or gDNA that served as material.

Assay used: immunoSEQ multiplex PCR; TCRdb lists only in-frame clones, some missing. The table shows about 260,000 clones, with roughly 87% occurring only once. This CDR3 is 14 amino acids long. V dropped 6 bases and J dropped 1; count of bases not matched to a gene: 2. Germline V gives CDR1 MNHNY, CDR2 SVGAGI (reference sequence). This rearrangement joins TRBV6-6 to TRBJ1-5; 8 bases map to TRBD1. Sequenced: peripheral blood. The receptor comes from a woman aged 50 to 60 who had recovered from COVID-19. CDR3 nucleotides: TGTGCCAGCAGGGACAGGGAGAGCAATCAGCCCCAGCATTTT. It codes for CASRDRESNQPQHF.